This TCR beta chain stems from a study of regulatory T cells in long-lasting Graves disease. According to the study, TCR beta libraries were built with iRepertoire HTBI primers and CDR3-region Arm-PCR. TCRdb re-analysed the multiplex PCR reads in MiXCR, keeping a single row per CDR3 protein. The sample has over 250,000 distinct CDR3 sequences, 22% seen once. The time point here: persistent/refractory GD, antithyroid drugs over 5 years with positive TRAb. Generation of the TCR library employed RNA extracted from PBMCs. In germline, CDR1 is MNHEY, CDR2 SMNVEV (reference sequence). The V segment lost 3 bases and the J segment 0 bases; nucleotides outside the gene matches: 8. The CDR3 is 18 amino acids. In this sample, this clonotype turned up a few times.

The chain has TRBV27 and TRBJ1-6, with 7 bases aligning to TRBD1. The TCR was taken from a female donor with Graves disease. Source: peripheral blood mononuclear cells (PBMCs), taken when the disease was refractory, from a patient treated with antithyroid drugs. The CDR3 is CASSLGAGGPSYNSPLHF. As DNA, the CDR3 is TGTGCCAGCAGTTTGGGGGCAGGGGGGCCCTCCTATAATTCACCCCTCCACTTT.